This TCR beta chain was profiled in a study of cytomegalovirus exposure and HLA in healthy donors. CDR3 length equals 14 residues. The germline V gene has CDR1 SNHLY and CDR2 FYNNEI. Unmatched junction bases numbered 6, after V lost 5 bases and J lost 8 bases. This clone has only a few counts. Antigen specificity is unknown. A multiplex PCR was run with 60 Vbeta primers and 13 Jbeta primers. Generated by immunoSEQ multiplex PCR, the TCRdb table keeps only in-frame clones and is missing some. Of about 120,000 clones listed, under 80% are singletons. Findings and limits, study-wide: Per a prior analysis, the majority of TCR beta V segments were productive roughly 90% or roughly 30% of the time. As immune exposure information, only CMV serostatus was available.

The V and J genes are TRBV2 and TRBJ1-4; 9 bases are shared with TRBD1. This receptor was obtained from a man in his 60s in good health and CMV-seropositive. Sequences were obtained from PBMCs. The CDR3 region is CASSKTGGEEKLFF. The CDR3 region has the DNA TGTGCCAGCAGTAAAACAGGGGGCGAGGAAAAACTGTTTTTT.